Below, 20 T cell receptor beta chains from the same sample are listed, as sequenced in a study of shared clonotypes between healthy human individuals. The protocol was immunoSEQ multiplex PCR, while the TCRdb copy is restricted to in-frame clones and leaves out a portion. Here the sample spans over 2 million clones, roughly 94% being singletons. The material sequenced was naive CD4+ T cells sorted from blood. Noted subset: CD45RA+ positively selected. The receptors shown here come from a man between 18 and 29 years old in good health.

The gene calls are TRBV6-6 and TRBJ2-5; 8 nucleotides agree with TRBD1. The germline CDR1 and CDR2 sequences are MNHNY and SVGAGI (reference sequence). This CDR3 region has 16 residues. Trimming removed 6 bases from V and 3 bases from J; junction bases left unmatched: 12. The CDR3 DNA follows: TGTGCCAGCAGGAAAGGACAGGGAAGGAAAGAAGAGACCCAGTACTTC. It specifies CASRKGQGRKEETQYF.

A remark on this clone: The same CDR3 is also encoded by other DNA sequences in this sample. The chain uses TRBV30 and TRBJ1-3; no definite D call. This CDR3 spans 12 amino acids. In germline, CDR1 is GTSNPN, CDR2 SVGIG (reference sequence). Trimming stripped 4 bases from V and 0 bases from J, with 4 bases between. This CDR3 reads CAWTDSGNTIYF. CDR3 coding DNA: TGTGCCTGGACGGACTCTGGAAACACCATATATTTT.

In its sample, this clone was seen many times. The chain uses TRBV4-1 and TRBJ2-7; D tentatively reads TRBD1 or TRBD2 (5 bases each). The CDR3 covers 14 residues. V lost 5 bases, J lost 0 bases, and 11 bases lay in between. Germline lookup yields CDR1 MGHRA and CDR2 YSYEKL. The CDR3, as DNA: TGCGCCAGCAGCGTCCCGGGACCCTCCTACGAGCAGTACTTC. Translated, it gives CASSVPGPSYEQYF.

The rearrangement joins TRBV5-1 to TRBJ1-6, with no clear D. CDR1 is SGHRS, CDR2 YFSETQ, per germline. The CDR3 length is 13 residues. V was clipped by 2 bases and J by 8 bases, with 8 bases between them. This CDR3 is CASSLQTDSPLHF. The CDR3 bases are TGCGCCAGCAGCTTACAGACTGATTCACCCCTCCACTTT.

Turning to this clone: Other DNA sequences in this sample translate to the same CDR3. The chain employs TRBV7-2 and TRBJ2-1, with 9 bases fitting TRBD2. CDR3 size: 15 residues. Germline V lookup: CDR1 SGHTA, CDR2 FQGNSA. V lost 1 base to trimming and J lost 6 bases; unmatched junction nucleotides: 4. The CDR3 nucleotides read TGTGCCAGCAGCTTAGTCGCGGGAGGGAGCAATGAGCAGTTCTTC. It codes for CASSLVAGGSNEQFF.

This clone was seen a single time. J is TRBJ2-2 and V is TRBV9, with D possibly being TRBD2 (6 bases). CDR1 and CDR2 (germline): SGDLS, YYNGEE. V lost 1 base to trimming and J lost 2 bases, with 12 bases between them. The CDR3 loop spans 16 amino acids. The chain's CDR3 is CASSVSGTLNTGELFF. As DNA, the CDR3 is TGTGCCAGCAGCGTATCGGGGACTCTTAACACCGGGGAGCTGTTTTTT.

The chain uses TRBV18 and TRBJ1-4; unclear D gene. CDR3 length: 13 amino acids. The V end lost 8 bases, the J end lost 8 bases, and 15 bases lay between the germline ends. Germline lookup yields CDR1 KGHSH and CDR2 LQKENI. DNA for the CDR3: TGTGCCAGCACGATAATCGGAGGGGAAAAACTGTTTTTT. Protein: CASTIIGGEKLFF.

The genes are TRBV11-2 and TRBJ1-1, with D possibly matching TRBD1 (6 bases). Germline CDR1 is SGHAT and CDR2 is FQNNGV. The CDR3 runs to 14 residues. With 0 bases removed from V and 3 bases from J, the gap between germline ends came to 8 bases. This CDR3 reads CASSLDRTDTEAFF. DNA for the CDR3: TGTGCCAGCAGCTTAGATCGGACAGACACTGAAGCTTTCTTT.

The J gene is TRBJ2-7, the V gene TRBV7-9; D possibly matches TRBD1 or TRBD2 (6 bases each). The CDR3 length is 15 residues. Trimming removed 3 bases at V and 0 bases at J, with 12 bases between. The V gene's germline CDR1 is SEHNR and CDR2 FQNEAQ (reference sequence). This CDR3 reads CASSFLQGLSYEQYF. In nucleotides, the CDR3 is TGTGCCAGCAGCTTCTTACAGGGACTCTCCTACGAGCAGTACTTC.

On this clone itself: One end of the junction fails to match germline, which may point to a read error. The chain carries TRBV6-5 and TRBJ2-4; no firm D call. CDR1 is MNHEY, CDR2 SVGAGI, per germline. The CDR3 sequence is 13 residues long. The CDR3 DNA follows: TGTGCCAGCAGTCCGACGTGGACGGAAACCCTCCTCTTC. Its protein is CASSPTWTETLLF.

This chain uses TRBV19 with TRBJ2-1; D is ambiguous. CDR1 is LNHDA, CDR2 SQIVND, per germline (reference sequence). The V end lost 5 bases, the J end lost 4 bases, and 9 bases lay between the germline ends. The CDR3 consists of 13 residues. The CDR3 bases are TGTGCCAGTAGTTCAATGGGGTACAATGAGCAGTTCTTC. Translation: CASSSMGYNEQFF.

CDR3 in DNA: TGTGCCAGCAGCTTAGCTCTCGGACAGTACCCTGAAGCTTTCTTT. Its translation is CASSLALGQYPEAFF. The chain couples TRBV7-8 to TRBJ1-1; maybe TRBD1 (6 bases). The CDR3 loop spans 15 amino acids. Germline V CDR1 and CDR2: SGHVS, FQNEAQ. V lost 0 bases to trimming and J lost 6 bases, with 14 bases between them.

The CDR3, as DNA: TGTGCCAGCAGCTTAACAGGGAGTATGGTAAACACCGGGGAGCTGTTTTTT. Translated: CASSLTGSMVNTGELFF. The rearrangement links TRBV11-2 to TRBJ2-2; D possibly corresponds to TRBD1 (6 bases). V lost 2 bases and J 2 bases, leaving 15 bases between the germline ends. Germline lookup yields CDR1 SGHAT and CDR2 FQNNGV. The CDR3 consists of 17 residues. Drawing the rest from reference TRBV11-2 and TRBJ2-2, the complete variable domain is EAGVAQSPRYKIIEKRQSVAFWCNPISGHATLYWYQQILGQGPKLLIQFQNNGVVDDSQLPKDRFSAERLKGVDSTLKIQPAKLEDSAVYLCASSLTGSMVNTGELFFGEGSRLTVL.

The V and J genes are TRBV6-1 and TRBJ2-7, with D hard to call. CDR3 length: 15 amino acids. Trimming shortened V by 4 bases and J by 3 bases, and 16 bases separated the two germline ends. Germline V gene lookup returns CDR1 MNHNS and CDR2 SASEGT. The CDR3 loop is CASSGGARMSYEQYF. CDR3 nucleotides: TGTGCCAGCAGTGGAGGTGCACGTATGAGCTACGAGCAGTACTTC.

The genes are TRBV30 and TRBJ1-6; possibly TRBD1 for D (6 bases). The germline CDR1 and CDR2 sequences are GTSNPN and SVGIG (reference sequence). This CDR3 contains 18 residues. Trimming removed 5 bases from V and 3 bases from J, with 23 bases in between. Here the CDR3 reads CAWAETGRGGSYNSPLHF. CDR3 in DNA: TGTGCCTGGGCCGAAACAGGGAGGGGAGGAAGCTATAATTCACCCCTCCACTTT.

CDR3 region: CASSTSGSADTQYF. The CDR3 region has the DNA TGTGCCAGCAGCACTAGCGGGAGTGCAGATACGCAGTATTTT. The rearrangement links TRBV9 to TRBJ2-3, with 11 bases matching TRBD2. The trim removed 4 bases at V and 4 bases at J, leaving 2 bases unmatched. CDR1 and CDR2 from the germline V gene are SGDLS and YYNGEE. This CDR3 spans 14 amino acids.

The V gene is TRBV11-2, the J gene TRBJ1-2; D uncertain. The CDR3 has 13 residues. The ends were cut back, 0 bases at V and 13 bases at J, with 15 bases in the middle. Germline V gives CDR1 SGHAT, CDR2 FQNNGV. CDR3 sequence reads: CASSLDSRLGPTF. CDR3 sequence (DNA): TGTGCCAGCAGCTTAGATAGTCGGCTTGGGCCCACCTTC.

This rearrangement joins TRBV2 to TRBJ1-3; 7 bases fit TRBD1. V lost 6 bases and J lost 2; bases outside the gene matches: 7. The CDR3 is 15 amino acids. The V gene's germline CDR1 is SNHLY and CDR2 FYNNEI. The DNA of the CDR3 is TGTGCCAGCAGAGACAGGGATTTAGCTGGAAACACCATATATTTT. It encodes CASRDRDLAGNTIYF.

V is TRBV19 and J is TRBJ1-2; D not resolved. Deletions cut 5 bases from V and 5 bases from J, with 15 bases between. Germline loops: CDR1 LNHDA, CDR2 SQIVND (reference sequence). The CDR3 extends over 14 amino acids. The CDR3 sequence: CASSRPGFDYGYTF. In nucleotides, the CDR3 is TGTGCCAGTAGTCGTCCCGGTTTTGATTATGGCTACACCTTC.

This rearrangement joins TRBV12-5 to TRBJ1-4; 8 nucleotides line up with TRBD1. The trim removed 0 bases at V and 7 bases at J, leaving 4 bases unmatched. CDR3 length: 15 residues. Germline CDR1 LGHNT, CDR2 FRNRAP. The CDR3 DNA follows: TGTGCTAGTGGTTTGGTCAGGGGGCGAGGTGAAAAACTGTTTTTT. This codes for CASGLVRGRGEKLFF.